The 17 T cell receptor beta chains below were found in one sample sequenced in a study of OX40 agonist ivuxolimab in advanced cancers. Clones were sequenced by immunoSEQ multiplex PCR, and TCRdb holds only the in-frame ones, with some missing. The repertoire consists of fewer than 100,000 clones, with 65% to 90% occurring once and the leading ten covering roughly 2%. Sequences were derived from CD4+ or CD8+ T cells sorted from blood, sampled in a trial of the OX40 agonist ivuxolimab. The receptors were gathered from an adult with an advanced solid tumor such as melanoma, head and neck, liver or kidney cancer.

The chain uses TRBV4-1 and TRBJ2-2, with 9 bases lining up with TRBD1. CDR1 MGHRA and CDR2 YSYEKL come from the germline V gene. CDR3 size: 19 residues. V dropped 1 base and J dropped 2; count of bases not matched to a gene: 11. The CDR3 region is CASSQAGNRGPVNTGELFF. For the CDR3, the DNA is TGCGCCAGCAGCCAAGCGGGAAACAGGGGGCCCGTCAACACCGGGGAGCTGTTTTTT.

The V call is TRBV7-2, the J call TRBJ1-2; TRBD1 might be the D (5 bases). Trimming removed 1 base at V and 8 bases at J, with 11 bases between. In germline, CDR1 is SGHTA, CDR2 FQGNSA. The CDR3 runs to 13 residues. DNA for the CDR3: TGTGCCAGCAGCTTAGAACCAGGGTCAGGCTACACCTTC. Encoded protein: CASSLEPGSGYTF.

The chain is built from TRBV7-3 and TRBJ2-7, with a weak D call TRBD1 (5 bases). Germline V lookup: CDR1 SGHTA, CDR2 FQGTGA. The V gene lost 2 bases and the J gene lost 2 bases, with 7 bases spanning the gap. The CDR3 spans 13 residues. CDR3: CASSLGRAYEQYF. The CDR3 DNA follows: TGTGCCAGCAGCTTAGGCAGGGCCTACGAGCAGTACTTC.

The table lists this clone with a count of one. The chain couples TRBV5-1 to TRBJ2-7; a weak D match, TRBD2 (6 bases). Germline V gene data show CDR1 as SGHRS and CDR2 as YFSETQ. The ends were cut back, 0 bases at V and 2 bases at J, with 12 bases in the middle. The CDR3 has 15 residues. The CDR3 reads CASSLVIPGAYEQYF. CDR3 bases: TGCGCCAGCAGCTTGGTAATTCCGGGGGCCTACGAGCAGTACTTC. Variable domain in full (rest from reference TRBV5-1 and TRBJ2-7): KAGVTQTPRYLIKTRGQQVTLSCSPISGHRSVSWYQQTPGQGLQFLFEYFSETQRNKGNFPGRFSGRQFSNSRSEMNVSTLELGDSALYLCASSLVIPGAYEQYFGPGTRLTVT.

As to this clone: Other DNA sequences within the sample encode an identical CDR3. The CDR3 here is CASSELAGGDTQYF. The CDR3, as DNA: TGTGCCAGCAGTGAATTGGCGGGGGGGGATACGCAGTATTTT. V is TRBV6-1 and J is TRBJ2-3; 9 bases align to TRBD2. Germline V lookup: CDR1 MNHNS, CDR2 SASEGT. This CDR3 has 14 residues. Losses at the gene ends were 2 bases for V and 6 bases for J; bases not matched to a gene: 3.

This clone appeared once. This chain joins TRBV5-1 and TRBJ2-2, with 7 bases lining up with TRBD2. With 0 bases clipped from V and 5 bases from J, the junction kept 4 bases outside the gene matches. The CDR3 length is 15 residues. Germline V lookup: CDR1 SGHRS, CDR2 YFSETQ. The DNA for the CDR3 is TGCGCCAGCAGCTTGGAAGGGAGGGAGACCGGGGAGCTGTTTTTT. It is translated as CASSLEGRETGELFF.

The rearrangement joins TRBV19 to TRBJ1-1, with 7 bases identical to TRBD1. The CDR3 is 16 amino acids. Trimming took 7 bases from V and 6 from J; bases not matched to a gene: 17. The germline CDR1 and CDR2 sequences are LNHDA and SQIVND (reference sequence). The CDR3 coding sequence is TGTGCCAGTAACGGTGAACTTAGGACAGGTTCTGCTGAAGCTTTCTTT. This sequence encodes CASNGELRTGSAEAFF.

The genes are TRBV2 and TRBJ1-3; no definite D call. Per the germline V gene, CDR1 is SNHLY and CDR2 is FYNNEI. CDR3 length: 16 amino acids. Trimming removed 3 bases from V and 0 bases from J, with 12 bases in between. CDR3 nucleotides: TGTGCCAGCAGTGAGGAGACGATGTACTCTGGAAACACCATATATTTT. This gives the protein CASSEETMYSGNTIYF.

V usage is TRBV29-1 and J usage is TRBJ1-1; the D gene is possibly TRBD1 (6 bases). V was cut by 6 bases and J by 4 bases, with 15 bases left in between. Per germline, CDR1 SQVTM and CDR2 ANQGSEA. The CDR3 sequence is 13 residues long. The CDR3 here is CSVAWGLGTEAFF. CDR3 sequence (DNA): TGCAGCGTCGCGTGGGGGCTGGGCACTGAAGCTTTCTTT.

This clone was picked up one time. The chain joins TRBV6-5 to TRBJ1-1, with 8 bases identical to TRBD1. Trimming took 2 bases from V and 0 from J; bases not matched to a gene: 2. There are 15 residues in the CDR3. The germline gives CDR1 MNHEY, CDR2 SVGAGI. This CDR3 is CASSYDRGLNTEAFF. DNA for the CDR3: TGTGCCAGCAGTTACGACAGGGGATTGAACACTGAAGCTTTCTTT.

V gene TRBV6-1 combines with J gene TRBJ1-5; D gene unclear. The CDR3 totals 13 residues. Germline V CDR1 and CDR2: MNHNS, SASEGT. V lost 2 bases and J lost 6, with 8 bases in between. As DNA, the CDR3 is TGTGCCAGCAGTGAACTGAGAATTCAGCCCCAGCATTTT. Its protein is CASSELRIQPQHF.

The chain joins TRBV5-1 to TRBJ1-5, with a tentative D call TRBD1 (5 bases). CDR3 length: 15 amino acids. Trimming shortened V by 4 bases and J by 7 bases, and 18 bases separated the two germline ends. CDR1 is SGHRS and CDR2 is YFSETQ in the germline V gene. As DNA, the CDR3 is TGCGCCAGCAGCCCCTTCGGGGGGAGAGGACAGCCCCAGCATTTT. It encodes CASSPFGGRGQPQHF.

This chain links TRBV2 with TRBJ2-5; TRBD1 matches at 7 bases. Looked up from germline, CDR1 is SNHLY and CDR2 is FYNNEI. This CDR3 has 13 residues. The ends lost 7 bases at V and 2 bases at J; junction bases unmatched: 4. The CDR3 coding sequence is TGTGCCAGCACCTGGGACAGACAAGAGACCCAGTACTTC. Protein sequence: CASTWDRQETQYF. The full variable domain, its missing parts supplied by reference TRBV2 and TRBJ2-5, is EPEVTQTPSHQVTQMGQEVILRCVPISNHLYFYWYRQILGQKVEFLVSFYNNEISEKSEIFDDQFSVERPDGSNFTLKIRSTKLEDSAMYFCASTWDRQETQYFGPGTRLLVL.

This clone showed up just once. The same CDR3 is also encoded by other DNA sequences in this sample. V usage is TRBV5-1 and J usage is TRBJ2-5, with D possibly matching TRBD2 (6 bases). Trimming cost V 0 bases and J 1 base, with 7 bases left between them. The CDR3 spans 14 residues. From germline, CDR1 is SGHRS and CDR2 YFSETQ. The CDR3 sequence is CASSLVGGQETQYF. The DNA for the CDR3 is TGCGCCAGCAGCTTGGTGGGGGGCCAAGAGACCCAGTACTTC.

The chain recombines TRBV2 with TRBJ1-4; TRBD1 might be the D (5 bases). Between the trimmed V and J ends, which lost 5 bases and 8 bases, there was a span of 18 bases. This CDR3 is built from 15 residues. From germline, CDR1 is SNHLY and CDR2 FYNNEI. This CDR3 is CASSRMDTWGEKLFF. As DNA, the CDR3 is TGTGCCAGCAGTCGCATGGACACCTGGGGCGAAAAACTGTTTTTT.

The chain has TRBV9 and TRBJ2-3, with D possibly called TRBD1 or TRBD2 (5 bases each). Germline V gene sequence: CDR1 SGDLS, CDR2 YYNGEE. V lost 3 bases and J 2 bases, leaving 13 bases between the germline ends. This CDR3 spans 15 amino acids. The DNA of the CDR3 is TGTGCCAGCAGCGCTTCGGGACGGTACACAGATACGCAGTATTTT. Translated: CASSASGRYTDTQYF.

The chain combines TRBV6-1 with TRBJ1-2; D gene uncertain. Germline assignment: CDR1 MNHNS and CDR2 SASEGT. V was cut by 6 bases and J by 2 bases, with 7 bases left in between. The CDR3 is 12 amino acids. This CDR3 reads CASSEGNYGYTF. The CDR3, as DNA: TGTGCCAGCAGCGAGGGCAACTATGGCTACACCTTC.